This entry concerns a single T cell receptor beta chain. Germline CDR1 MNHEY, CDR2 SMNVEV (reference sequence). This CDR3 is built from 15 residues. V dropped 8 bases and J dropped 0; count of bases not matched to a gene: 7. This table comes from immunoSEQ multiplex PCR, and its TCRdb copy is limited to in-frame clones, with some not included. The repertoire holds 90,000 or so clones, 96% seen once, with 0.78% in the top ten. This record comes from a study of cytomegalovirus exposure and HLA in healthy donors. The donors were part of the validation cohort of 120 subjects. That cohort was separate from the first cohort, which comprised 550 to 750 subjects.

The receptor's source is a man aged 18 to 29 in good health and CMV-seronegative. The V gene is TRBV27, the J gene TRBJ1-1; the match to TRBD1 covers 9 bases. The sample comprised PBMCs. Here the CDR3 reads CASLRDRELNTEAFF. The DNA of the CDR3 is TGTGCCAGCCTCCGGGACAGGGAACTGAACACTGAAGCTTTCTTT.